These T cell receptor beta chains were read from a single sample in a study of OX40 agonist ivuxolimab in advanced cancers. Assay used: immunoSEQ multiplex PCR; TCRdb lists only in-frame clones, some missing. This sample has about 94,000 clones, with around 90% found just once. The sequenced sample was CD4+ or CD8+ T cells sorted from blood, obtained in a trial of the OX40 agonist ivuxolimab. These receptors came from an adult with an advanced solid tumor such as melanoma, head and neck, liver or kidney cancer. The CDR3 runs from the conserved cysteine through the conserved F or W. The D gene is left open where the match is weak. For some rows the clone size is stated as once, few or many, or as a class when expanded; others skip it.

j_call,clone_size,d_call,v_call,cdr3_nt,cdr3_aa
TRBJ1-1,.,.,TRBV7-9,TGTGCCAGCAGCCCGACCGGGACAACTCTCGACACTGAAGCTTTCTTT,CASSPTGTTLDTEAFF
TRBJ2-1,.,TRBD2,TRBV7-6,TGTGCCAGCAGCTTAGGCGGGTCTAGCGGGGGATATGAGCAGTTCTTC,CASSLGGSSGGYEQFF
TRBJ1-5,.,TRBD1,TRBV2,TGTGCCAGCAGTGAAGCCGGGACAGGGAATCAGCCCCAGCATTTT,CASSEAGTGNQPQHF
TRBJ1-5,once,.,TRBV21-1,TGTGCCAGCAGCAACACCCCTTCGGGGAGACAGCCCCAGCATTTT,CASSNTPSGRQPQHF
TRBJ2-5,.,TRBD2,TRBV9,TGTGCCAGCAGCGTCAGACTAGCGGAAGAGACCCAGTACTTC,CASSVRLAEETQYF
TRBJ1-4,.,.,TRBV18,TGTGCCAGCTCACCACCGGGAGGGTCTAATGAAAAACTGTTTTTT,CASSPPGGSNEKLFF
TRBJ2-3,.,.,TRBV23-1,TGCGCCAGCGGACCAAGGATTTTCAAAGGAGATACGCAGTATTTT,CASGPRIFKGDTQYF
TRBJ1-5,.,.,TRBV19,TGTGCCAGTAGTATACTGGCGGATGCGAGCAATCAGCCCCAGCATTTT,CASSILADASNQPQHF
TRBJ1-6,.,.,TRBV6-1,TGTGCCAGCAGTGAAAAAACAGGCTCTAGCTCCTATAATTCACCCCTCCACTTT,CASSEKTGSSSYNSPLHF
TRBJ2-3,.,TRBD2,TRBV19,TGTGCCAGTAGTAGCGGGGGGGCCGACTCAGATACGCAGTATTTT,CASSSGGADSDTQYF
TRBJ1-6,.,.,TRBV6-6,TGTGCCAGCAGCCCGACTACTAATTCACCCCTCCACTTT,CASSPTTNSPLHF
TRBJ1-2,.,.,TRBV28,TGTGCCAGCTCCGTAACCCTCGGATCCTATGGCTACACCTTC,CASSVTLGSYGYTF
TRBJ2-6,.,TRBD2,TRBV2,TGTGCCAGCAAGGGACTAGCGGGGGGCTCCTCTGGGGCCAACGTCCTGACTTTC,CASKGLAGGSSGANVLTF
TRBJ2-2,.,.,TRBV2,TGTGCCAGCGGAGCAGGGGCCTACGCGAACACCGGGGAGCTGTTTTTT,CASGAGAYANTGELFF
TRBJ2-4,.,.,TRBV7-2,TGTGCCAGCAGCCAGGCCGGCGGGGGCCTTAAAACTCCATTTCAGTACTTC,CASSQAGGGLKTPFQYF
TRBJ2-7,.,.,TRBV10-3,TGTGCCATCAGTGAAACCGGGCGCGAGCAGTACTTC,CAISETGREQYF
TRBJ2-7,.,.,TRBV14,TGTGCCAGCAGCCAAGATCGATTGTCCAGGGCCTACGAGCAGTACTTC,CASSQDRLSRAYEQYF
TRBJ2-6,few,.,TRBV9,TGTGCCAGCAGCCCAGATCAGGGGGGAGGGGCCAACGTCCTGACTTTC,CASSPDQGGGANVLTF
TRBJ1-3,.,TRBD1,TRBV6-5,TGTGCCAGCAGTTACTCGATAGGGGGCCAGGGAAACACCATATATTTT,CASSYSIGGQGNTIYF
TRBJ1-4,.,TRBD1,TRBV15,TGTGCCACCAGCAGAGATGGGACAGGGAGGGATGAAAAACTGTTTTTT,CATSRDGTGRDEKLFF
TRBJ2-3,.,.,TRBV29-1,TGCAGCGTGAGCCGGGACCCCAGGGATACGCAGTATTTT,CSVSRDPRDTQYF
TRBJ2-7,.,TRBD1,TRBV7-2,TGTGCCAGCAGCCGGGACAGCTACTACGAGCAGTACTTC,CASSRDSYYEQYF
TRBJ1-2,.,.,TRBV9,TGTGCCAGCAGCGTAGGAATAGGGCCGAGTCGGGGCTACACCTTC,CASSVGIGPSRGYTF
TRBJ2-3,.,.,TRBV4-3,TGCGCCAGCAGCCAACAAAGGGCATATACGCAGTATTTT,CASSQQRAYTQYF
TRBJ1-6,.,.,TRBV6-6,TGTGCCAGCAGTTACTCCGTTAATTCACCCCTCCACTTT,CASSYSVNSPLHF
TRBJ1-4,.,.,TRBV6-1,TGTGCCAGCAGTGAGGATAGGGCAGGAGTTTCCGAAAAACTGTTTTTT,CASSEDRAGVSEKLFF
TRBJ1-3,.,TRBD1,TRBV19,TGTGCCAGTGCCAAAGCAGGGGGCTCTGGAAACACCATATATTTT,CASAKAGGSGNTIYF
TRBJ1-6,.,TRBD1,TRBV27,TGTGCCAGCAATCTAACAGGGGGCAAGAGGTCCTATAATTCACCCCTCCACTTT,CASNLTGGKRSYNSPLHF
TRBJ1-1,.,TRBD1,TRBV7-2,TGTGCCAGCAGCTCTGGACAGGTGGGAAGCACTGAAGCTTTCTTT,CASSSGQVGSTEAFF